A single sample gave rise to the 9 T cell receptor beta chains below, sequenced in a study of blood T cell repertoires in COVID-19. Libraries were prepared by immunoSEQ multiplex PCR; TCRdb keeps only in-frame clonotypes and omits some of them. The table records a few hundred thousand clones, around 87% of them present only once. The sequencing sample was made of PBMCs or T cells enriched from blood (not recorded which). The source of these receptors is a woman in her thirties or forties who had recovered from COVID-19.

The V and J genes are TRBV7-9 and TRBJ2-1, with D possibly TRBD2 on 5 matching bases. Between the trimmed V and J ends, which lost 7 bases and 10 bases, there was a span of 20 bases. Germline CDR1 reads SEHNR; CDR2 reads FQNEAQ (reference sequence). This CDR3 has 14 amino acids. The CDR3 DNA follows: TGTGCCAGCACCGGTCGGGGAAGCTCGCGGGAGCAGTTCTTC. This encodes CASTGRGSSREQFF. Together with reference TRBV7-9 and TRBJ2-1, the CDR3 gives the full variable domain: DTGVSQNPRHKITKRGQNVTFRCDPISEHNRLYWYRQTLGQGPEFLTYFQNEAQLEKSRLLSDRFSAERPKGSFSTLEIQRTEQGDSAMYLCASTGRGSSREQFFGPGTRLTVL.

V and J are TRBV4-2 and TRBJ1-6, with D tentatively TRBD1 (5 bases). Trimming left V 0 bases short and J 5 bases short, with 8 bases between. CDR1 is LGHNA, CDR2 YNFKEQ, per germline. This CDR3 is 15 amino acids long. The CDR3 nucleotides read TGTGCCAGCAGCCAAGATTTGACAGATAATTCACCCCTCCACTTT. Its protein is CASSQDLTDNSPLHF.

This sequence joins TRBV7-9 and TRBJ1-2; 8 positions agree with TRBD1. The CDR3 runs 15 residues. V lost 1 base and J lost 4; bases outside the gene matches: 5. Looked up from germline, CDR1 is SEHNR and CDR2 is FQNEAQ (reference sequence). CDR3 amino acids: CASSLEQGAFYGYTF. CDR3 DNA sequence: TGTGCCAGCAGCTTAGAGCAGGGGGCCTTCTATGGCTACACCTTC.

This clone was counted once. This rearrangement joins TRBV10-3 to TRBJ2-3; 11 bases map to TRBD2. The length of the CDR3 is 13 residues. CDR1 is ENHRY and CDR2 is SYGVKD in the germline V gene. CDR3 residues: CAMLAGGRDTQYF. The CDR3 DNA sequence: TGTGCAATGCTAGCGGGAGGAAGAGATACGCAGTATTTT.

This clone was observed once. The chain couples TRBV5-1 to TRBJ2-1; maybe TRBD2 (6 bases). CDR1 is SGHRS and CDR2 is YFSETQ in the germline V gene. This CDR3 contains 20 residues. Trimming stripped 0 bases from V and 4 bases from J, with 26 bases between. The CDR3 spells CASSLAGSREYGRLYNEQFF. The CDR3 coding sequence is TGCGCCAGCAGCTTGGCTGGAAGTCGGGAGTACGGCCGCCTATACAATGAGCAGTTCTTC.

In DNA, the CDR3 is TGTGCCAGCAGTTTATACATTACGACTGAAGCTTTCTTT. This encodes CASSLYITTEAFF. The J gene is TRBJ1-1, the V gene TRBV27; D not certain. Trimming removed 1 base at V and 5 bases at J, with 8 bases between. The CDR3 spans 13 residues. The germline gives CDR1 MNHEY, CDR2 SMNVEV (reference sequence).

The chain is built from TRBV11-3 and TRBJ2-3, with TRBD1 identical over 11 bases. V dropped 4 bases and J dropped 7; count of bases not matched to a gene: 4. The CDR3 contains 14 residues. Looked up from germline, CDR1 is SGHNT and CDR2 is YENEEA. The CDR3 is CASSYGQGAYTQYF. For the CDR3, the DNA is TGTGCCAGCAGCTACGGACAGGGGGCATATACGCAGTATTTT.

This clone has just one count. This rearrangement joins TRBV19 to TRBJ2-1; D ambiguous. The CDR3 sequence is 14 residues long. Trimming took off 5 bases at V and 4 bases at J, with 12 bases between the two ends. CDR1 is LNHDA and CDR2 is SQIVND in the germline V gene (reference sequence). DNA for the CDR3: TGTGCCAGTAGTCCCCTCAGGCTGTACAATGAGCAGTTCTTC. Translation: CASSPLRLYNEQFF.

V usage is TRBV6-5 and J usage is TRBJ2-7; 7 nucleotides match TRBD2. J was trimmed by 1 base and V by 6 bases; bases with no gene match: 9. This CDR3 contains 15 residues. Germline V gives CDR1 MNHEY, CDR2 SVGAGI. CDR3 residues: CASRKGLTGSYEQYF. CDR3 sequence (DNA): TGTGCCAGCAGGAAGGGACTAACTGGTTCCTACGAGCAGTACTTC.